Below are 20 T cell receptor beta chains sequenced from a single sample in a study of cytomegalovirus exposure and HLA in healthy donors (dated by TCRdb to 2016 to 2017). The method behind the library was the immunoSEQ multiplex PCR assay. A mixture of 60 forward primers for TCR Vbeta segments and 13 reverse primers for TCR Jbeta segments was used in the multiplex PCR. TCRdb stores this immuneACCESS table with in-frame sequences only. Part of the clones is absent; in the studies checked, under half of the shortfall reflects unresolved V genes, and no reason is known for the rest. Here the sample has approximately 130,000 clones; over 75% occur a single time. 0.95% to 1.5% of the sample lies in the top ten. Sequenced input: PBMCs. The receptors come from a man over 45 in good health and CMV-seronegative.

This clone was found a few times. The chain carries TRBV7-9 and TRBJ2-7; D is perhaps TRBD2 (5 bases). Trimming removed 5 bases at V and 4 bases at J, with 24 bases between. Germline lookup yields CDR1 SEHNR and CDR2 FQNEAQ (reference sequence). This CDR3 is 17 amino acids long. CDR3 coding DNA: TGTGCCAGCAGCCCGCGCGGGTTCGGCGCCACCGGGTACGAGCAGTACTTC. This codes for CASSPRGFGATGYEQYF.

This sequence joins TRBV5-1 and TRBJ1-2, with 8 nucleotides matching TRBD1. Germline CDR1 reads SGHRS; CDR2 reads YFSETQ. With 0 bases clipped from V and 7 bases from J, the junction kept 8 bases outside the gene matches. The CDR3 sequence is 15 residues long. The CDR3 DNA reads TGCGCCAGCAGCTTGGGAGGACAGGGAACTTCTGGCTACACCTTC. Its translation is CASSLGGQGTSGYTF. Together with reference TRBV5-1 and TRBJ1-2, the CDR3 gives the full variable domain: KAGVTQTPRYLIKTRGQQVTLSCSPISGHRSVSWYQQTPGQGLQFLFEYFSETQRNKGNFPGRFSGRQFSNSRSEMNVSTLELGDSALYLCASSLGGQGTSGYTFGSGTRLTVV.

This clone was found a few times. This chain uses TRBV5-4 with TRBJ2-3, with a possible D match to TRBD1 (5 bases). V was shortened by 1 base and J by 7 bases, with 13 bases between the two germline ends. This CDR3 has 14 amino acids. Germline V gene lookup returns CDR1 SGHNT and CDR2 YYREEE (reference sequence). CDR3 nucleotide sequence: TGTGCCAGCAGCTTGCAGGGCAGAGAACATACGCAGTATTTT. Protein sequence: CASSLQGREHTQYF.

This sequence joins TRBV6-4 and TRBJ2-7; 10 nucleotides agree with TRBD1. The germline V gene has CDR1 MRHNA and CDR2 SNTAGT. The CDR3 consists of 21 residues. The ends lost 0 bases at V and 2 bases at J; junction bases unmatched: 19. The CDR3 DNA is TGTGCCAGCAGTGACTCCGCGTGGAGGGACAGGGGACTACTACTACCCTACGAGCAGTACTTC. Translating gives CASSDSAWRDRGLLLPYEQYF.

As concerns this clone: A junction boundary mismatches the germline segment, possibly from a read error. The CDR3 is CASSLTTGTGLLVF. The DNA for the CDR3 is TGTGCCAGCAGTTTAACTACCGGGACAGGGCTACTGGTCTTC. V and J are TRBV28 and TRBJ2-1; 9 nucleotides line up with TRBD1. CDR1 and CDR2 from the germline V gene are MDHEN and SYDVKM. The CDR3 spans 14 residues.

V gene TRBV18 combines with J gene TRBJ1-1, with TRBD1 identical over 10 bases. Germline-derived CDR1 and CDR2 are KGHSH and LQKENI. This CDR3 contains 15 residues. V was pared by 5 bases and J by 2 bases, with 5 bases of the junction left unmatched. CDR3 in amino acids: CASSLTGGVNTEAFF. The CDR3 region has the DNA TGTGCCAGCTCATTGACAGGGGGCGTAAACACTGAAGCTTTCTTT. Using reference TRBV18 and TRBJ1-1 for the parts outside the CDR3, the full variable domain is NAGVMQNPRHLVRRRGQEARLRCSPMKGHSHVYWYRQLPEEGLKFMVYLQKENIIDESGMPKERFSAEFPKEGPSILRIQQVVRGDSAAYFCASSLTGGVNTEAFFGQGTRLTVV.

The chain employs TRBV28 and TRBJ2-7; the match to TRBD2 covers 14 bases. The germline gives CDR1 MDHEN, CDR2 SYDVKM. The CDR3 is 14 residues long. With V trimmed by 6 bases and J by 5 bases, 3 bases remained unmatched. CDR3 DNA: TGTGCCAGCAGCGGGACTAGCGGGAGCGACGAGCAGTACTTC. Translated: CASSGTSGSDEQYF.

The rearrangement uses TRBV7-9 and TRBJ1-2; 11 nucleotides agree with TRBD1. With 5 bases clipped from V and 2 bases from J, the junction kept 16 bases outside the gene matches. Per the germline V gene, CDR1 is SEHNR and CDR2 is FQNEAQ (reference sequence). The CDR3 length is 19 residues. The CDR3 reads CASSLKLGTGGGFNYGYTF. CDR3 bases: TGTGCCAGCAGCCTCAAGTTAGGGACAGGGGGAGGCTTCAACTATGGCTACACCTTC. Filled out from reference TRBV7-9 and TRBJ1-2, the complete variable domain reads DTGVSQNPRHKITKRGQNVTFRCDPISEHNRLYWYRQTLGQGPEFLTYFQNEAQLEKSRLLSDRFSAERPKGSFSTLEIQRTEQGDSAMYLCASSLKLGTGGGFNYGYTFGSGTRLTVV.

The CDR3 coding sequence is TGTGCCAGCAGTGGGTCCGGGAGAGGTCGAGGCGAGCAGTACTTC. It is translated as CASSGSGRGRGEQYF. The chain recombines TRBV6-1 with TRBJ2-7; the D gene is possibly TRBD2 (6 bases). Trimming stripped 4 bases from V and 6 bases from J, with 19 bases between. This CDR3 has 15 amino acids. Germline V gene sequence: CDR1 MNHNS, CDR2 SASEGT.

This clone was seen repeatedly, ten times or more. CDR3 in amino acids: CASSLGAGGSETQYF. For the CDR3, the DNA is TGTGCCAGCAGCTTGGGCGCAGGGGGTTCCGAGACCCAGTACTTC. This rearrangement joins TRBV5-4 to TRBJ2-5, with TRBD1 identical over 7 bases. Germline CDR1 is SGHNT and CDR2 is YYREEE (reference sequence). The CDR3 has 15 amino acids. Trimming at V came to 0 bases and at J to 5 bases, leaving 7 bases not matched to a gene.

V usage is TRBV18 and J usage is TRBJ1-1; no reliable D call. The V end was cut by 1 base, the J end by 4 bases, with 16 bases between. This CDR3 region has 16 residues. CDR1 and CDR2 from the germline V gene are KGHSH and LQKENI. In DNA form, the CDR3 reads TGTGCCAGCTCACCACGATCTGGTATAGGAGGCACTGAAGCTTTCTTT. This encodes CASSPRSGIGGTEAFF.

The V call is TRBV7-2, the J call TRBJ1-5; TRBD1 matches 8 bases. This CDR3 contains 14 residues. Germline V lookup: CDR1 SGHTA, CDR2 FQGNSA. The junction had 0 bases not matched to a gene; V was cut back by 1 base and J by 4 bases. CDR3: CASSLDRGNQPQHF. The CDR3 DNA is TGTGCCAGCAGCTTAGACAGGGGGAATCAGCCCCAGCATTTT.

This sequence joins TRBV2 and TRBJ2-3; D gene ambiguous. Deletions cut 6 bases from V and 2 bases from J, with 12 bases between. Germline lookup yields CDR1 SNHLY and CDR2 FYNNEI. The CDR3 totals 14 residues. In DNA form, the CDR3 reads TGTGCCAGCAGGCGTTCACCTAACACAGATACGCAGTATTTT. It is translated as CASRRSPNTDTQYF.

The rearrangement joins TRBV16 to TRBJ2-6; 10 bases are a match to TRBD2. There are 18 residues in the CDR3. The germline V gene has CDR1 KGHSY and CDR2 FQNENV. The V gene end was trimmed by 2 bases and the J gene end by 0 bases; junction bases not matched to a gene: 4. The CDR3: CASSQLAGETSGANVLTF. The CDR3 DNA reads TGTGCCAGCAGCCAACTAGCGGGAGAGACCTCTGGGGCCAACGTCCTGACTTTC.

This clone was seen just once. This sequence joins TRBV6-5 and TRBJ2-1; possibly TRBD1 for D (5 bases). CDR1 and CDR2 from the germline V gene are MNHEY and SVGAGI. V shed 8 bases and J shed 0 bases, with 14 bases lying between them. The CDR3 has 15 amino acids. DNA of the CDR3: TGTGCCAGCGGTAGGGGAAGCGTCTCCTACAATGAGCAGTTCTTC. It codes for CASGRGSVSYNEQFF.

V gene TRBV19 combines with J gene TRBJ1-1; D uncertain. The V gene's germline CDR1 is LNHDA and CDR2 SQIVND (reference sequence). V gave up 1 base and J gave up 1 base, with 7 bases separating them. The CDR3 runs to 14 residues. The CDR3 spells CASSIVPGNTEAFF. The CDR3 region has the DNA TGTGCCAGTAGTATAGTCCCCGGGAACACTGAAGCTTTCTTT. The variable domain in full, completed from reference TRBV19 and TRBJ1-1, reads DGGITQSPKYLFRKEGQNVTLSCEQNLNHDAMYWYRQDPGQGLRLIYYSQIVNDFQKGDIAEGYSVSREKKESFPLTVTSAQKNPTAFYLCASSIVPGNTEAFFGQGTRLTVV.

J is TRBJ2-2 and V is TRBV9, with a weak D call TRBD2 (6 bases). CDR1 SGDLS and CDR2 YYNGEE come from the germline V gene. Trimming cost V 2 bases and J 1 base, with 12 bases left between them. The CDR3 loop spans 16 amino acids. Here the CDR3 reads CASSVRRARNTGELFF. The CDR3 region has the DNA TGTGCCAGCAGCGTCCGGAGGGCCAGGAACACCGGGGAGCTGTTTTTT.

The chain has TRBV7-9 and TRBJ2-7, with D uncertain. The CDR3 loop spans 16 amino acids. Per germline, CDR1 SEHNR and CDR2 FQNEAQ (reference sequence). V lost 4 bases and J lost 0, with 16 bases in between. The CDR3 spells CASSSPSAVSSYEQYF. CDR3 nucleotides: TGTGCCAGCAGCTCTCCCAGTGCGGTGAGCTCCTACGAGCAGTACTTC.

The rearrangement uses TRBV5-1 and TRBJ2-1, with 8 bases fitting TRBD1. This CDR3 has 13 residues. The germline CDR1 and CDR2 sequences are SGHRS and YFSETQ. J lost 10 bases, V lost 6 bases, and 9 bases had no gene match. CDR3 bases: TGCGCCAGCACTCCAGGACAGGGCCGGGAGCAGTTCTTC. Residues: CASTPGQGREQFF.

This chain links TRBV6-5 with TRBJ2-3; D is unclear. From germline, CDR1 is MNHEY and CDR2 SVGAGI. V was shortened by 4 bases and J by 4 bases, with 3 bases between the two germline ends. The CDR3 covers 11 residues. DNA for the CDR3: TGTGCCAGCAGTTCTGCAGATACGCAGTATTTT. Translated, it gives CASSSADTQYF.